The clone carrying this T cell receptor (beta chain) was detected only once. The data stem from a study of blood T cell repertoires in COVID-19. Study-wide background: Material from acute and convalescent COVID-19 was sourced from the United States, Italy and Spain. PBMCs, B-cell-depleted T cells, or T cells were the source of the cDNA or gDNA that made up the material.

Authors' data handling: Nucleated cell counts were estimated from reference gene primer amplification. The repertoire was sequenced with immunoSEQ multiplex PCR; TCRdb's copy has only in-frame clones and lacks some. The D gene and trimming were derived from the DNA, and the V and J assignments and clone size from that table. This sample carries fewer than 250,000 clones, just under 85% of them seen once, and the ten largest clones take roughly 4%. In germline, CDR1 is ENHRY, CDR2 SYGVKD. The CDR3 sequence is 13 residues long. V was cut by 10 bases and J by 2 bases, with 14 bases left in between. The rearrangement joins TRBV10-3 to TRBJ1-2; the D gene is possibly TRBD1 (5 bases). The sequenced sample was peripheral blood. The receptor was derived from a man in his forties or fifties with acute or convalescent COVID-19. In DNA, the CDR3 is TGTGCCACCTTGTCGACAGACAACTATGGCTACACCTTC. Residues: CATLSTDNYGYTF.